The TCR beta chain described here comes from a study of cytomegalovirus exposure and HLA in healthy donors. Overall study: The study placed over 65% of its roughly 400 genotyped donors in the Caucasian-associated ancestry cluster.

It was with 60 Vbeta and 13 Jbeta primers that the PCR ran. The repertoire was sequenced with immunoSEQ multiplex PCR; TCRdb's copy has only in-frame clones and lacks some. This repertoire shows around 180,000 clones, almost 85% found once; its top ten account for more than 0.45%. Study-wide results and limits: In a later analysis, 16,951 TCR beta sequences were associated with HLA alleles at 0.05 false discovery rate. Most likely, a cluster of highly shared sequence variants arose as a sequencing artifact. Later analysis associated a missense DCLRE1C variant with TCR beta V- and J-gene trimming.

Regarding this clone: Its antigen is still unknown.

Trimming removed 0 bases at V and 3 bases at J, with 12 bases between. CDR3 length: 16 residues. Looked up from germline, CDR1 is MGHRA and CDR2 is YSYEKL. The sample comprised PBMCs. The source of this sequence is a woman aged 45-59 years in good health and CMV-seronegative. The genes are TRBV4-1 and TRBJ2-1, with a tentative D call TRBD2 (5 bases). The CDR3 sequence is CASSQDLSGSYNEQFF. The CDR3 DNA reads TGCGCCAGCAGCCAAGATTTGTCGGGAAGCTACAATGAGCAGTTCTTC.